The 13 T cell receptor beta chains below come from one sample, sequenced in a study of CD8+CD57+ T cells in acquired aplastic anemia. Patients chosen for sequencing had CD8+CD57+ cells that had expanded, as shown by flow cytometry. The study profiled TCR beta VDJ and CDR3 using genomic DNA as template. TCRdb reprocessed the reads with MiXCR, giving one entry per CDR3 protein. Among 200,000 to 250,000 distinct CDR3 sequences listed, almost 50% were seen once. Specimen: sorted CD4+, CD8+, or CD8+CD57+ T cells (not recorded which) from PBMCs. Source of these receptors: a human donor with aplastic anemia.

This clonotype was recorded at least ten times. The chain has TRBV5-1 and TRBJ1-4; TRBD1 agrees at 8 bases. Germline CDR1 reads SGHRS; CDR2 reads YFSETQ. J gave up 8 bases and V 0 bases, and 6 bases lay outside the gene matches. This CDR3 is built from 15 residues. The CDR3 DNA sequence: TGCGCCAGCAGCTTGGCGGGACAGGTTGGAGAAAAACTGTTTTTT. Protein product: CASSLAGQVGEKLFF. Full variable domain (missing parts from reference TRBV5-1 and TRBJ1-4): KAGVTQTPRYLIKTRGQQVTLSCSPISGHRSVSWYQQTPGQGLQFLFEYFSETQRNKGNFPGRFSGRQFSNSRSEMNVSTLELGDSALYLCASSLAGQVGEKLFFGSGTQLSVL.

This clonotype was counted at least ten times. The V and J genes are TRBV28 and TRBJ1-2, with D uncertain. Germline V CDR1 and CDR2: MDHEN, SYDVKM. The CDR3 consists of 12 residues. V lost 3 bases to trimming and J lost 4 bases, with 6 bases between them. Here the CDR3 DNA reads TGTGCCAGCAGTTTGAGCACCTATGGCTACACCTTC. It specifies CASSLSTYGYTF.

This clonotype was recorded at least ten times. The J gene is TRBJ2-5, the V gene TRBV19, with 7 positions matching TRBD1. This CDR3 contains 13 residues. Germline assignment: CDR1 LNHDA and CDR2 SQIVND (reference sequence). J was trimmed by 0 bases and V by 10 bases; bases with no gene match: 5. Here the CDR3 DNA reads TGTGCCACTCAACAGGGGAACCAAGAGACCCAGTACTTC. Protein product: CATQQGNQETQYF. Full variable domain (remainder filled in from reference TRBV19 and TRBJ2-5): DGGITQSPKYLFRKEGQNVTLSCEQNLNHDAMYWYRQDPGQGLRLIYYSQIVNDFQKGDIAEGYSVSREKKESFPLTVTSAQKNPTAFYLCATQQGNQETQYFGPGTRLLVL.

This rearrangement joins TRBV15 to TRBJ2-3; TRBD1 is a possible D gene (6 bases). V was trimmed by 3 bases and J by 9 bases, leaving 10 bases between them. The CDR3 covers 12 residues. The germline V gene has CDR1 LNHNV and CDR2 YYDKDF (reference sequence). The CDR3 loop is CATSRETGTQYF. CDR3 coding DNA: TGTGCCACCAGCAGGGAAACAGGGACGCAGTATTTT.

In its sample, this clonotype was seen many times. The rearrangement uses TRBV20-1 and TRBJ2-1, with 8 bases matching TRBD2. V shed 1 base, J shed 0 bases, and the junction held 14 bases outside the gene matches. CDR1 and CDR2 (germline): DFQATT, SNEGSKA (reference sequence). The CDR3 totals 19 residues. CDR3 in DNA: TGCAGTGCTAGAGCGGGTCCTGGACGGGGGGGTAGCTCCTACAATGAGCAGTTCTTC. Translating it yields CSARAGPGRGGSSYNEQFF.

The rearrangement links TRBV7-9 to TRBJ2-6, with 9 bases fitting TRBD2. V lost 6 bases and J lost 0; bases outside the gene matches: 18. From germline, CDR1 is SEHNR and CDR2 FQNEAQ (reference sequence). The CDR3 runs to 21 residues. Here the CDR3 DNA reads TGTGCCAGCAGATTCAGCGGGGGGAGGGCCGGTGGGGGCTCTGGGGCCAACGTCCTGACTTTC. This gives the protein CASRFSGGRAGGGSGANVLTF.

This clonotype showed up just a few times. This may be a read error, as it is one base from a much larger clone. The V gene is TRBV20-1, the J gene TRBJ1-4; D not resolved. Germline values: CDR1 DFQATT, CDR2 SNEGSKA (reference sequence). V was pared by 4 bases and J by 8 bases, with 14 bases between. The CDR3 spans 13 residues. Written as DNA, the CDR3 is TGCAGTGCTACCCAGTGGGCTGCGGAAAAACTGTTTTTT. Its protein product is CSATQWAAEKLFF.

As regards this clonotype: This clone may be a read error of a much larger clone one base away. The conserved final phenylalanine or tryptophan is absent from the CDR3, which likely points to a read error. The J gene is TRBJ2-2, the V gene TRBV5-8, with D possibly being TRBD2 (6 bases). The CDR3 is made up of 14 amino acids. Germline V lookup: CDR1 SGHTS, CDR2 YDEGEE. CDR3 sequence (DNA): TGCGCCAGCAGCGGGTGGAGTAGCGCCGGGGAGCTGTTTTTA. Translated, it gives CASSGWSSAGELFL.

This chain connects TRBV3-1 to TRBJ2-6; D gene ambiguous. V was shortened by 4 bases and J by 0 bases, with 10 bases between the two germline ends. The germline CDR1 and CDR2 sequences are LGHDT and YNNKEL (reference sequence). This CDR3 has 16 amino acids. CDR3 in amino acids: CASSPGLCSGANVLTF. The CDR3 DNA follows: TGTGCCAGCAGCCCCGGGCTGTGCTCTGGGGCCAACGTCCTGACTTTC.

The gene calls are TRBV7-2 and TRBJ1-5; D is uncertain. Trimming stripped 0 bases from V and 6 bases from J, with 15 bases between. Germline lookup yields CDR1 SGHTA and CDR2 FQGNSA. CDR3 length: 16 residues. For the CDR3, the DNA is TGTGCCAGCAGCTTAGCGGCCTCCGAGGGCAGTCAGCCCCAGCATTTT. It encodes CASSLAASEGSQPQHF.

The DNA of the CDR3 is TGCAGTGCTAGAGGAGGCCGCTCCTACGAGCAGTACTTC. Translated, it gives CSARGGRSYEQYF. V gene TRBV20-1 combines with J gene TRBJ2-7; D unclear. Trimming left V 1 base short and J 0 bases short, with 7 bases between. Germline V gene lookup returns CDR1 DFQATT and CDR2 SNEGSKA (reference sequence). This CDR3 has 13 amino acids.

The J gene is TRBJ2-1, the V gene TRBV4-3, with a weak D call TRBD2 (6 bases). Germline V gives CDR1 LGHNA, CDR2 YSLEER. Trimming left V 1 base short and J 6 bases short, with 16 bases between. The CDR3 contains 16 residues. The CDR3 DNA sequence: TGCGCCAGCAGCCAAGGGGGTGGGGCGGGATTCAATGAGCAGTTCTTC. This codes for CASSQGGGAGFNEQFF.

The chain is built from TRBV2 and TRBJ1-2; perhaps TRBD1 as D (6 bases). The V end was cut by 10 bases, the J end by 6 bases, with 12 bases between. Germline CDR1 SNHLY, CDR2 FYNNEI. CDR3 size: 11 residues. The CDR3 reads CATQGNNGYTF. As DNA, the CDR3 is TGTGCCACACAGGGAAATAATGGCTACACCTTC.